These 15 T cell receptor beta chains share one sample of origin, sequenced in a study of response to subunit inactivated influenza vaccine. TCRdb recomputed calls from the RT-PCR reads with MiXCR, one row per CDR3 protein. This table holds some 150,000 distinct CDR3 sequences, about 12% found once. In addition, the sample was reused for a study of T cells expressing NK-cell markers. That work adds: Libraries used 5'RACE template switching adding universal primer site and UMIs.

The sequencing here drew on CD8+ T cells sorted from PBMCs, taken approximately 12 days after vaccination. All receptors derive from a middle-aged man who received an inactivated influenza vaccine.

This clonotype was recorded a few times. The V and J genes are TRBV20-1 and TRBJ2-3; 7 bases align to TRBD1. Trimming removed 4 bases from V and 4 bases from J; junction bases left unmatched: 5. Germline V gene data show CDR1 as DFQATT and CDR2 as SNEGSKA (reference sequence). The CDR3 loop spans 13 amino acids. Written as DNA, the CDR3 is TGCAGTGCTAAGAACAGGGGCCCAGATACGCAGTATTTT. Protein sequence: CSAKNRGPDTQYF.

In its sample, this clonotype was seen many times. This chain connects TRBV4-1 to TRBJ2-7, with D maybe TRBD1 (5 bases). This CDR3 region has 16 residues. Per the germline V gene, CDR1 is MGHRA and CDR2 is YSYEKL. Trimming took 2 bases from V and 2 from J, leaving 16 bases between them. The CDR3, as DNA: TGCGCCAGCAGCCAACACAGGAGAAACGAGGCCTACGAGCAGTACTTC. Translation: CASSQHRRNEAYEQYF.

This clonotype was picked up many times. The chain couples TRBV19 to TRBJ2-1; 11 nucleotides match TRBD1. Germline V gene sequence: CDR1 LNHDA, CDR2 SQIVND (reference sequence). Germline trimming cut 4 bases from V and 5 bases from J; bases unmatched to any gene: 4. The CDR3 consists of 15 residues. The CDR3 loop reads CASSRPGQGDNEQFF. The CDR3 region has the DNA TGTGCCAGTAGTAGACCGGGACAGGGGGACAATGAGCAGTTCTTC.

V is TRBV27 and J is TRBJ2-7, with 7 bases lining up with TRBD2. This CDR3 contains 15 residues. V lost 5 bases and J lost 6; bases outside the gene matches: 13. Germline V gene lookup returns CDR1 MNHEY and CDR2 SMNVEV (reference sequence). Here the CDR3 DNA reads TGTGCCAGCAGTCCCCACCAAGCGGGGCTCGGCGAGCAGTACTTC. It encodes CASSPHQAGLGEQYF.

In the case of this clonotype: A junction end diverges from the germline sequence, so it may reflect a read error. The chain has TRBV7-2 and TRBJ2-1; 7 nucleotides line up with TRBD2. The length of the CDR3 is 15 residues. Germline CDR1 is SGHTA and CDR2 is FQGNSA. CDR3 nucleotide sequence: TGTGCCAGCAGCACCGGGCCTAGCGGATACAATGAGCAGTTTTTC. It encodes CASSTGPSGYNEQFF.

This clonotype appeared many times. The gene calls are TRBV12-3 or TRBV12-4 and TRBJ2-1; 13 bases match TRBD2. The CDR3 spans 15 residues. V was clipped by 5 bases and J by 5 bases; unmatched bases: 3. Here the CDR3 reads CASSTSGGGHNEQFF. CDR3 coding DNA: TGTGCCAGCAGTACTAGCGGGGGGGGCCACAATGAGCAGTTCTTC.

This clonotype showed up just a few times. The J gene is TRBJ2-1, the V gene TRBV12-3 or TRBV12-4; D is uncertain. Between the trimmed V and J ends, which lost 7 bases and 0 bases, there was a span of 13 bases. CDR3 length equals 15 residues. The CDR3 reads CASTLGQSSYNEQFF. In nucleotides, the CDR3 is TGTGCCAGCACCTTAGGTCAGAGCTCCTACAATGAGCAGTTCTTC.

The chain has TRBV9 and TRBJ2-1; 7 bases agree with TRBD2. The CDR3 has 16 amino acids. CDR1 and CDR2 from the germline V gene are SGDLS and YYNGEE. J gave up 0 bases and V 3 bases, and 6 bases lay outside the gene matches. The CDR3: CASSAWGGSSYNEQFF. Written as DNA, the CDR3 is TGTGCCAGCAGCGCTTGGGGGGGGAGCTCCTACAATGAGCAGTTCTTC.

The rearrangement joins TRBV20-1 to TRBJ1-2; tentatively, D is TRBD1 (6 bases). Trimming took 6 bases from V and 4 from J, leaving 15 bases between them. The CDR3 has 13 amino acids. Looked up from germline, CDR1 is DFQATT and CDR2 is SNEGSKA (reference sequence). The CDR3, as DNA: TGCAGTGCCAGCACAGGGTTTCCCTATGGCTACACCTTC. Its translation: CSASTGFPYGYTF.

This clonotype was seen more than once but under ten times. The chain uses TRBV7-2 and TRBJ1-5; D not resolved. The CDR3 totals 17 residues. The germline V and J ends were trimmed by 2 bases and 4 bases, with 18 bases remaining between them. Germline-derived CDR1 and CDR2 are SGHTA and FQGNSA. The CDR3 DNA follows: TGTGCCAGCAGCTTATATGAATGGGGTCAGCAAAATCAGCCCCAGCATTTT. Protein: CASSLYEWGQQNQPQHF.

This clonotype has just a few counts. The chain joins TRBV6-1 to TRBJ1-1; possibly TRBD1 for D (5 bases). Germline V gene sequence: CDR1 MNHNS, CDR2 SASEGT. V shed 6 bases and J shed 1 base, with 12 bases lying between them. The CDR3 is made up of 14 amino acids. DNA for the CDR3: TGTGCCAGCAGGCCCGTTGGGGGGAACACTGAAGCTTTCTTT. This encodes CASRPVGGNTEAFF.

This clonotype came up many times. The rearrangement links TRBV28 to TRBJ2-1; 7 bases are a match to TRBD1. V was pared by 6 bases and J by 9 bases, with 11 bases of the junction left unmatched. This CDR3 is built from 14 residues. The germline V gene encodes CDR1 MDHEN and CDR2 SYDVKM. CDR3 sequence: CASRPSRDRVEQFF. In nucleotides, the CDR3 is TGTGCCAGCAGACCTTCAAGAGACAGGGTTGAGCAGTTCTTC.

The J gene is TRBJ2-7, the V gene TRBV5-6; perhaps TRBD1 as D (6 bases). CDR1 is SGHDT, CDR2 YYEEEE, per germline. Trimming shortened V by 1 base and J by 3 bases, and 8 bases separated the two germline ends. This CDR3 has 13 amino acids. The CDR3: CASSLQGGYEQYF. The CDR3 DNA reads as TGTGCCAGCAGCTTGCAAGGGGGCTACGAGCAGTACTTC.

This clonotype was counted only a few times. In nucleotides, the CDR3 is TGCGCCAGCAGCTTGGGGAGGTCCTTCTCCTACGAGCAGTACTTC. Amino acid sequence: CASSLGRSFSYEQYF. The rearrangement joins TRBV5-1 to TRBJ2-7; possible D gene TRBD2, 5 bases. Trimming stripped 0 bases from V and 0 bases from J, with 10 bases between. Looked up from germline, CDR1 is SGHRS and CDR2 is YFSETQ. The CDR3 is made up of 15 amino acids.

This clonotype was seen more than once but under ten times. This chain uses TRBV18 with TRBJ1-4; TRBD1 aligns across 9 bases. The V segment lost 8 bases and the J segment 2 bases; nucleotides outside the gene matches: 6. The CDR3 extends over 15 amino acids. Germline V lookup: CDR1 KGHSH, CDR2 LQKENI. The chain's CDR3 is CASAAGQGTNEKLFF. CDR3 bases: TGTGCCAGCGCTGCGGGACAGGGCACTAATGAAAAACTGTTTTTT.